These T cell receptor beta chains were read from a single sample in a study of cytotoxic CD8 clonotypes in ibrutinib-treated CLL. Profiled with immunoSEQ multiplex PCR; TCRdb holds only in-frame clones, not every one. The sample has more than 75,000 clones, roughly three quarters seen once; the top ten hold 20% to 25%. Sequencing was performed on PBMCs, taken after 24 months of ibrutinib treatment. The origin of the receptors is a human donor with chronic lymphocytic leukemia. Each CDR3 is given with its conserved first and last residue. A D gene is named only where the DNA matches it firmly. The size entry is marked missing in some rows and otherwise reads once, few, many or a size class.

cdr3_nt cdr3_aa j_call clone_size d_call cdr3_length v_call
TGTGCTAGCAGCTTAGGTATAGGCACAGATACGCAGTATTTT CASSLGIGTDTQYF TRBJ2-3 few NA 14 TRBV7-7
TGTGCCAGCAGTGATAGCGGGAGGGCCTACGAGCAGTACTTC CASSDSGRAYEQYF TRBJ2-7 NA TRBD2 14 TRBV28
TGTGCCAGCAGCTTTTTGACCACTGGAAACACCATATATTTT CASSFLTTGNTIYF TRBJ1-3 NA NA 14 TRBV7-9
TGTGCCAGCAGTGGGAGGACAGGGAGAGAGGAGCAGTACTTC CASSGRTGREEQYF TRBJ2-7 NA TRBD1 14 TRBV6-4
TGTGCCTGGAGGGAGACAGCAGATACGCAGTATTTT CAWRETADTQYF TRBJ2-3 once NA 12 TRBV30
TGTGCCAGCAGCCAAGATAGGGGCTACACCTTC CASSQDRGYTF TRBJ1-2 NA NA 11 TRBV14
TGTGCCAGCAGCCCAATAACTAACTATGGCTACACCTTC CASSPITNYGYTF TRBJ1-2 NA NA 13 TRBV6-6
TGTGCCAGCAGCCAGGGATCGACAGGGGCCCAAAACATTCAGTACTTC CASSQGSTGAQNIQYF TRBJ2-4 NA TRBD1 16 TRBV4-2
TGTGCCAGTGGGAGGGTGGGTAGCACTGAAGCTTTCTTT CASGRVGSTEAFF TRBJ1-1 NA NA 13 TRBV6-1
TGTGCCAGCAGCCCCATTACCACTAGCGGGAGGGCTGGCACCGGGGAGCTGTTTTTT CASSPITTSGRAGTGELFF TRBJ2-2 NA TRBD2 19 TRBV7-8
TGTGCCAGCAGCGCGGAGTCGGGACAGGGAGGAAACACCATATATTTT CASSAESGQGGNTIYF TRBJ1-3 NA TRBD1 16 TRBV9
TGTGCCAGTAGTATAGAATCCTACACTGAAGCTTTCTTT CASSIESYTEAFF TRBJ1-1 NA NA 13 TRBV19
TGTGCCAGCAGTGCGACAGTGCAGGGCAATCAGCCCCAGCATTTT CASSATVQGNQPQHF TRBJ1-5 NA NA 15 TRBV27
TGTGCCAGCAGCCCCCCCCCGGGGGGGCCCGATTCACCCCTCCACTTT CASSPPPGGPDSPLHF TRBJ1-6 NA NA 16 TRBV4-2
TGTGCCAGCAGCAGGCGACTAGCGGTCGCGAACACCGGGGAGCTGTTTTTT CASSRRLAVANTGELFF TRBJ2-2 few NA 17 TRBV21-1
TGTGCCAGCAAGACTAGCACCGGGGAGCTGTTTTTT CASKTSTGELFF TRBJ2-2 NA NA 12 TRBV2
TGTGCCAGCAGTGCAAGCGGGATCGGCACCGGGGAGCTGTTTTTT CASSASGIGTGELFF TRBJ2-2 NA TRBD2 15 TRBV25-1
TGCGCCAGCAGTCTACAGGGGGCTGGGGGTATCGATGAGCAGTTCTTC CASSLQGAGGIDEQFF TRBJ2-1 NA TRBD1 16 TRBV4-1
TGTGCCAGTAGTATGACAGGGCCAGAGACCCAGTACTTC CASSMTGPETQYF TRBJ2-5 once TRBD1 13 TRBV19
TGTGCCAGCAGCCGACGACAGGGGCTTACGACGGGGTCCTACGAGCAGTACTTC CASSRRQGLTTGSYEQYF TRBJ2-7 NA TRBD1 18 TRBV5-6
TGTGCCAGCAGCACATTAGGGGTGAACACTGAAGCTTTCTTT CASSTLGVNTEAFF TRBJ1-1 NA NA 14 TRBV9
TGTGCCAGTACCCGGACAGCCCCTTCCAGTGAGCAGTTCTTC CASTRTAPSSEQFF TRBJ2-1 once NA 14 TRBV2
TGTGCCAGCAGCCAAAGGTCGACAGCCGGGTGGCCCGGGGAGCTGTTTTTT CASSQRSTAGWPGELFF TRBJ2-2 NA NA 17 TRBV14